This T cell receptor beta chain was sequenced for a study of blood T cell repertoires in COVID-19. Germline-derived CDR1 and CDR2 are LGHDT and YNNKEL (reference sequence). Trimming pared 1 base from V and 7 bases from J, leaving 10 bases between. This CDR3 spans 14 amino acids. Original processing methods: Estimation of nucleated cell counts was performed using reference gene primer amplification. The table came from immunoSEQ multiplex PCR; TCRdb's copy has only in-frame clones and leaves some out. V, J and clone size were drawn from that table, and D and trimming were deduced from the DNA. The sample records 200,000 or so clones, about 88% being singletons. Living in about two dozen US areas, the participants were between 18 and 89 years of age. Participant reports of clinical history set cohort assignment. Symptom resolution, clearance, or two negative PCRs marked the recovered donors of Cohort 3.

The material sequenced was PBMCs or T cells enriched from blood (not recorded which). The gene calls are TRBV3-1 (or the pseudogene TRBV3-2) and TRBJ1-4; D remains unclear. The sequence was collected from a woman aged 30 to 39 who had recovered from COVID-19. In nucleotides, the CDR3 is TGTGCCAGCAGCCAAGTATCTAGCAGTGAAAAACTGTTTTTT. Protein product: CASSQVSSSEKLFF.